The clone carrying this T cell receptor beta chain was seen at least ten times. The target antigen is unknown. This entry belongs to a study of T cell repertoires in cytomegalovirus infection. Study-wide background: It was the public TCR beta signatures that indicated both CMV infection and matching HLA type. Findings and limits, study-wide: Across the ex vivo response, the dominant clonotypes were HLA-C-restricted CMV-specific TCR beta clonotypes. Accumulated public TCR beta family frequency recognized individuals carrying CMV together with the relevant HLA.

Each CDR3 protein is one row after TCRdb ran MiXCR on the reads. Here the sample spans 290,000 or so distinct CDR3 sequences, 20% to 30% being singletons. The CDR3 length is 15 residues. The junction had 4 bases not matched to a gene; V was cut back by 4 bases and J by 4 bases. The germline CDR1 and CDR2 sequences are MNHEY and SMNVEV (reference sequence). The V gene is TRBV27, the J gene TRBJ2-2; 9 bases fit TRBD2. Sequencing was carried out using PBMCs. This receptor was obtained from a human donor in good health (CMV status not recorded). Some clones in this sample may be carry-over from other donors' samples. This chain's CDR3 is CASSSRLAVTGELFF. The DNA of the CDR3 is TGTGCCAGCAGTTCGCGACTAGCGGTCACCGGGGAGCTGTTTTTT.